A single sample is the source of the 26 T cell receptor beta chains below, sequenced in a study of glioma-infiltrating T cells. Using RNA template, CDR3s of TCR alpha and beta were amplified with iRepertoire arm-PCR. A single record per CDR3 protein comes from TCRdb applying MiXCR to the multiplex PCR reads. The sample has roughly 200,000 distinct CDR3 sequences; around 32% are singletons. The specimen was glioma tissue, nonneoplastic brain tissue, or PBMCs (not recorded which). The source is a human donor with low-grade glioma or glioblastoma, undergoing nonglioma brain surgery, or in good health (not recorded which).

Notes on this clonotype: A much more abundant neighbour one base away suggests this may be a read error. In DNA form, the CDR3 reads TGTGCCAGCAGCGCTAGCGGAATGAGCTCCTACAATGAGCAGTTCTTC. It codes for CASSASGMSSYNEQFF. The chain combines TRBV7-9 with TRBJ2-1; 7 nucleotides line up with TRBD2. With 5 bases clipped from V and 0 bases from J, the junction kept 7 bases outside the gene matches. There are 16 residues in the CDR3. The germline gives CDR1 SEHNR, CDR2 FQNEAQ (reference sequence). Drawing the rest from reference TRBV7-9 and TRBJ2-1, the complete variable domain is DTGVSQNPRHKITKRGQNVTFRCDPISEHNRLYWYRQTLGQGPEFLTYFQNEAQLEKSRLLSDRFSAERPKGSFSTLEIQRTEQGDSAMYLCASSASGMSSYNEQFFGPGTRLTVL.

The rearrangement joins TRBV12-3 or TRBV12-4 to TRBJ1-4, with a possible D match to TRBD1 (5 bases). This CDR3 spans 14 amino acids. The germline V and J ends were trimmed by 3 bases and 4 bases, with 9 bases remaining between them. CDR3 DNA: TGTGCCAGCAGTTTGGGGGTCTTTAATGAAAAACTGTTTTTT. Translating it yields CASSLGVFNEKLFF.

This clonotype was recorded many times. The V and J genes are TRBV28 and TRBJ2-4; no firm D call. Germline-derived CDR1 and CDR2 are MDHEN and SYDVKM. The CDR3 length is 11 residues. V was trimmed by 4 bases and J by 5 bases, leaving 3 bases between them. CDR3 bases: TGTGCCAGCAGTTCCGAAAACATTCAGTACTTC. Translating it yields CASSSENIQYF.

The J gene is TRBJ1-2, the V gene TRBV12-3 or TRBV12-4; no clear D gene. The CDR3 is made up of 12 amino acids. The V end was cut by 3 bases, the J end by 3 bases, with 5 bases between. The CDR3 coding sequence is TGTGCCAGCAGTTTCGGGGACTATGGCTACACCTTC. As protein: CASSFGDYGYTF.

The chain carries TRBV7-2 and TRBJ2-2; D perhaps matches TRBD2 (5 bases). Trimming pared 6 bases from V and 2 bases from J, leaving 16 bases between. CDR1 and CDR2 (germline): SGHTA, FQGNSA. The CDR3 extends over 16 amino acids. CDR3 region: CASSPSPPGNTGELFF. CDR3 DNA: TGTGCCAGCAGTCCCAGCCCTCCGGGAAACACCGGGGAGCTGTTTTTT.

This clonotype showed up many times. V gene TRBV20-1 combines with J gene TRBJ2-1; D could derive from TRBD1 or TRBD2 (6 bases each). Trimming shortened V by 6 bases and J by 7 bases, and 22 bases separated the two germline ends. This CDR3 spans 15 amino acids. Looked up from germline, CDR1 is DFQATT and CDR2 is SNEGSKA (reference sequence). CDR3 protein: CSAATRGGSGNEQFF. CDR3 nucleotides: TGCAGTGCCGCGACTAGAGGGGGTTCAGGAAATGAGCAGTTCTTC.

This clonotype showed up many times. V and J are TRBV7-2 and TRBJ2-1, with 7 bases that match TRBD2. V trimming: 5 bases; J trimming: 6 bases; junction bases outside the gene matches: 10. Germline CDR1 SGHTA, CDR2 FQGNSA. The CDR3 runs to 15 residues. This chain's CDR3 is CASSAGLPVANEQFF. The CDR3, as DNA: TGTGCCAGCAGCGCGGGACTACCAGTGGCCAATGAGCAGTTCTTC.

This clonotype was recorded at least ten times. The chain recombines TRBV6-2 or TRBV6-3 with TRBJ2-7; tentatively, D is TRBD1 (7 bases). The germline gives CDR1 MNHEY, CDR2 SVGEGT. This CDR3 contains 14 residues. Trimming removed 6 bases at V and 7 bases at J, with 19 bases between. CDR3 sequence reads: CASRRGDSPREQYF. CDR3 nucleotides: TGTGCCAGCAGACGCGGGGACAGCCCCAGGGAGCAGTACTTC.

A note on this clonotype: A read error may explain this, as a much larger clone is one base away. This sequence joins TRBV6-9 and TRBJ1-2; no definite D call. CDR3 length: 12 amino acids. CDR1 is MNHGY and CDR2 is SVAAGI in the germline V gene. In nucleotides, the CDR3 is TGCGCCAGCATTGTACCGTCGGGAGGCTACACCTTC. Translation gives CASIVPSGGYTF.

This clonotype has a count of ten or more. V gene TRBV24-1 combines with J gene TRBJ2-1; D is possibly TRBD1 or TRBD2 (5 bases each). Germline V gene lookup returns CDR1 KGHDR and CDR2 SFDVKD. This CDR3 spans 13 amino acids. V was clipped by 4 bases and J by 6 bases, with 9 bases between them. CDR3 nucleotide sequence: TGTGCCACCAGTGAGCCTGGGGGCAATGAGCAGTTCTTC. Its translation: CATSEPGGNEQFF.

Comment on this clonotype: A much larger clone lies a single base off, so this may be a read error. Here the CDR3 DNA reads TGTGCCAGCAGGGACATAGCGAGCCCCTACAATGAGCAGTTCTTC. Amino acids: CASRDIASPYNEQFF. The V and J genes are TRBV3-1 and TRBJ2-1; D may correspond to TRBD1 or TRBD2 (5 bases each). This CDR3 has 15 amino acids. Trimming took off 6 bases at V and 2 bases at J, with 14 bases between the two ends. Germline loops: CDR1 LGHDT, CDR2 YNNKEL (reference sequence).

This clonotype has a count of ten or more. The chain links TRBV20-1 to TRBJ2-7; the D gene is possibly TRBD2 (6 bases). The germline V gene has CDR1 DFQATT and CDR2 SNEGSKA (reference sequence). V lost 6 bases, J lost 9 bases, and 15 bases lay in between. The CDR3 loop spans 11 amino acids. CDR3 amino acids: CSAGRDWGQYF. The CDR3, as DNA: TGCAGTGCCGGCAGGGACTGGGGGCAGTACTTC.

This clonotype was counted only a few times. J is TRBJ2-4 and V is TRBV2, with D unclear. The CDR3 contains 15 residues. Germline assignment: CDR1 SNHLY and CDR2 FYNNEI. Trimming shortened V by 1 base and J by 0 bases, and 7 bases separated the two germline ends. CDR3 nucleotide sequence: TGTGCCAGCAGTGAAGATGGGCTAGCCAAAAACATTCAGTACTTC. Protein product: CASSEDGLAKNIQYF.

This chain connects TRBV5-4 to TRBJ2-2, with 8 bases matching TRBD1. The CDR3 covers 15 residues. After removal of 2 bases from V and 5 bases from J, the junction contained 5 bases not matched to a gene. Looked up from germline, CDR1 is SGHNT and CDR2 is YYREEE (reference sequence). The CDR3 protein is CASSFDRGGTGELFF. The CDR3 DNA reads as TGTGCCAGCAGCTTTGACAGGGGAGGAACCGGGGAGCTGTTTTTT.

As for this clonotype: It may be a read error: a sequence one base away is much more abundant. This sequence joins TRBV4-1 and TRBJ2-7, with 12 bases matching TRBD1. CDR3 length: 15 residues. Looked up from germline, CDR1 is MGHRA and CDR2 is YSYEKL. As DNA, the CDR3 is TGCGACAGCAGCCAAACCGGGACAGGGGGCGAGGAGCAGTACTTC. Its protein product is CDSSQTGTGGEEQYF.

This clonotype showed up many times. This chain uses TRBV6-5 with TRBJ1-5; 7 bases map to TRBD1. The J segment lost 1 base and the V segment lost 2 bases, leaving 5 bases of the junction unmatched. The CDR3 extends over 16 amino acids. Germline values: CDR1 MNHEY, CDR2 SVGAGI. In DNA form, the CDR3 reads TGTGCCAGCAGTTACGGCCCAGGGGGGAGCAATCAGCCCCAGCATTTT. Residues: CASSYGPGGSNQPQHF.

This clonotype has at least ten counts. The chain uses TRBV28 and TRBJ2-1, with TRBD1 matching over 8 bases. The CDR3 totals 15 residues. From germline, CDR1 is MDHEN and CDR2 SYDVKM. V trimming: 7 bases; J trimming: 4 bases; junction bases outside the gene matches: 9. The CDR3 DNA reads as TGTGCCAGCACTTTTCCGGGACAGGCTTACAATGAGCAGTTCTTC. This encodes CASTFPGQAYNEQFF.

This clonotype was seen more than once but under ten times. The V gene is TRBV29-1, the J gene TRBJ2-7, with 9 bases lining up with TRBD1. Germline CDR1 and CDR2: SQVTM and ANQGSEA. V shed 4 bases and J 0 bases; nucleotides not matched to a gene: 4. This CDR3 is 14 amino acids long. This CDR3 reads CSVGRTGASYEQYF. CDR3 in DNA: TGCAGCGTTGGGCGGACAGGGGCCTCCTACGAGCAGTACTTC.

This clonotype was picked up many times. The chain uses TRBV20-1 and TRBJ2-3; TRBD2 matches 7 bases. This CDR3 is built from 18 residues. Germline loops: CDR1 DFQATT, CDR2 SNEGSKA (reference sequence). V shed 5 bases, J shed 2 bases, and the junction held 19 bases outside the gene matches. CDR3 residues: CSAGGSGTERSFTDTQYF. CDR3 in DNA: TGCAGTGCTGGAGGAAGCGGGACGGAAAGATCCTTCACAGATACGCAGTATTTT.

As to this clonotype: With a much larger clone just one base away, this may be a read error. This CDR3 fails to terminate in the conserved phenylalanine or tryptophan, so it likely reflects a read error. The genes are TRBV12-3 or TRBV12-4 and TRBJ1-5; no definite D call. The CDR3 extends over 12 amino acids. V lost 6 bases and J 1 base, leaving 4 bases between the germline ends. CDR3 DNA sequence: TGTGCCAGCAGCTGGAGCAATCAGCCCCAGCATCTT. Protein: CASSWSNQPQHL.

V usage is TRBV5-1 and J usage is TRBJ1-4; weak D call: TRBD1 (5 bases). The V gene's germline CDR1 is SGHRS and CDR2 YFSETQ. V shed 0 bases and J shed 0 bases, with 12 bases lying between them. CDR3 length: 17 amino acids. CDR3 DNA sequence: TGCGCCAGCAGCTTGGTTTGGCAGGGAGCAACTAATGAAAAACTGTTTTTT. It codes for CASSLVWQGATNEKLFF.

The chain employs TRBV11-2 and TRBJ2-1, with 13 bases fitting TRBD2. CDR1 is SGHAT and CDR2 is FQNNGV in the germline V gene. V lost 5 bases to trimming and J lost 6 bases; unmatched junction nucleotides: 4. The CDR3 consists of 15 residues. CDR3 sequence: CASSIRTSGSNEQFF. In nucleotides, the CDR3 is TGTGCCAGCAGCATAAGGACTAGCGGGAGCAATGAGCAGTTCTTC.

The rearrangement joins TRBV5-1 to TRBJ2-3; D is unclear. V was trimmed by 0 bases and J by 4 bases, leaving 15 bases between them. CDR3 length: 16 amino acids. Germline lookup yields CDR1 SGHRS and CDR2 YFSETQ. CDR3 sequence: CASSLASFFGPDTQYF. Written as DNA, the CDR3 is TGCGCCAGCAGCTTGGCTTCCTTCTTCGGCCCAGATACGCAGTATTTT.

This clonotype has at least ten counts. This chain links TRBV7-2 with TRBJ1-5, with TRBD1 identical over 9 bases. CDR3 length: 15 amino acids. The trim removed 2 bases at V and 5 bases at J, leaving 4 bases unmatched. The V gene's germline CDR1 is SGHTA and CDR2 FQGNSA. The CDR3 nucleotides read TGTGCCAGCAGCTTAACGGGACAGGGTGATCAGCCCCAGCATTTT. Protein: CASSLTGQGDQPQHF.

This clonotype was picked up many times. The genes are TRBV7-3 and TRBJ2-1; TRBD1 aligns across 11 bases. V shed 4 bases, J shed 8 bases, and the junction held 7 bases outside the gene matches. The germline CDR1 and CDR2 sequences are SGHTA and FQGTGA. This CDR3 spans 15 amino acids. Here the CDR3 reads CASSSGQGAFDEQFF. In DNA form, the CDR3 reads TGTGCCAGCAGCTCTGGACAGGGGGCGTTCGATGAGCAGTTCTTC.

V usage is TRBV7-2 and J usage is TRBJ2-3; TRBD1 might be the D (6 bases). CDR1 is SGHTA and CDR2 is FQGNSA in the germline V gene. There are 14 residues in the CDR3. Trimming left V 3 bases short and J 3 bases short, with 10 bases between. Here the CDR3 DNA reads TGTGCCAGCAGCTTTCTCAGGGGAACAGATACGCAGTATTTT. Amino acids: CASSFLRGTDTQYF.